The clone carrying this T cell receptor (beta chain) was detected a few times. The antigen remains undetermined. This specimen belongs to a study of shared clonotypes between healthy human individuals. Between the trimmed V and J ends, which lost 1 base and 5 bases, there was a span of 14 bases. Looked up from germline, CDR1 is MGHDK and CDR2 is SYGVNS. CDR3 size: 16 residues. The assay used deep level. Only in-frame clones appear in the TCRdb table, and some are missing; sequencing was by immunoSEQ multiplex PCR. Altogether around 1,000,000 clones are present, approximately 80% being singletons, with the ten largest covering approximately 0.9%. Study outcomes and limitations: Relative to their counterparts shared across all four donors, non-shared clonotypes exhibited diminished generation probabilities. Estimated richness was generally greater in naive than memory subsets.

This chain uses TRBV25-1 with TRBJ2-2; possible D gene TRBD1, 6 bases. Sample: memory CD4+ T cells from PBMCs. This sample's subset: CD45RA-negative fraction. The clonotype originates from a man aged 18-30 years in good health. Some clones in this sample may be carry-over from other donors' samples. Written as DNA, the CDR3 is TGTGCCAGCAGTGAATTTGAAAGGGGGTGGACCGGGGAGCTGTTTTTT. The encoded protein is CASSEFERGWTGELFF.